The 21 T cell receptor beta chains below come from one sample, sequenced in a study of T cells after yellow fever vaccination. TCRdb re-derived calls from the 5' RACE reads in MiXCR, one entry per CDR3 protein. In the table there are under 200,000 distinct CDR3 sequences, 6% to 7.5% of which are singletons. Sequencing used CD4+ T cells sorted from PBMCs, obtained more than 4 days after the first yellow fever vaccination. Source of these receptors: a man aged 18 to 30 who received the YFV17D yellow fever vaccine.

This clonotype was seen a few times. V and J are TRBV9 and TRBJ2-7; TRBD1 is a possible D gene (6 bases). The CDR3 contains 15 residues. V lost 4 bases to trimming and J lost 4 bases, with 18 bases between them. Germline lookup yields CDR1 SGDLS and CDR2 YYNGEE. The CDR3 sequence is CASSPQGGHLYEQYF. CDR3 nucleotides: TGTGCCAGCAGCCCCCAAGGGGGACACCTTTACGAGCAGTACTTC.

This sequence joins TRBV6-5 and TRBJ1-5; 8 bases match TRBD1. CDR3 length: 14 amino acids. CDR1 is MNHEY, CDR2 SVGAGI, per germline. Trimming at V came to 4 bases and at J to 7 bases, leaving 6 bases not matched to a gene. The CDR3 is CASSLTGVAQPQHF. In nucleotides, the CDR3 is TGTGCCAGCAGTTTGACAGGGGTAGCCCAGCCCCAGCATTTT.

This clonotype was seen repeatedly, ten times or more. The chain recombines TRBV5-1 with TRBJ2-2; D ambiguous. The V end was cut by 1 base, the J end by 2 bases, with 9 bases between. This CDR3 is built from 15 residues. Germline CDR1 reads SGHRS; CDR2 reads YFSETQ. CDR3: CASSLWGINTGELFF. DNA for the CDR3: TGCGCCAGCAGCTTGTGGGGTATCAACACCGGGGAGCTGTTTTTT.

There are a few counts of this clonotype. This chain connects TRBV7-2 to TRBJ1-1, with 7 nucleotides matching TRBD1. The junction had 14 bases not matched to a gene; V was cut back by 5 bases and J by 11 bases. The CDR3 sequence is 14 residues long. CDR1 is SGHTA, CDR2 FQGNSA, per germline. The CDR3 nucleotides are TGTGCCAGCAGCCCTAGCCGGGACAGCTGGAGGGCTTTCTTT. It translates to CASSPSRDSWRAFF.

Only a few counts were recorded for this clonotype. This chain joins TRBV20-1 and TRBJ2-1, with a weak D call TRBD1 (6 bases). The CDR3 length is 14 residues. Germline assignment: CDR1 DFQATT and CDR2 SNEGSKA (reference sequence). The germline V and J ends were trimmed by 1 base and 5 bases, with 12 bases remaining between them. The CDR3 loop is CSARGGPHNNEQFF. DNA for the CDR3: TGCAGTGCTAGAGGGGGGCCCCATAACAATGAGCAGTTCTTC.

This clonotype came up a few times. The CDR3 spells CASSVVAGKSTEAFF. CDR3 nucleotides: TGTGCCAGCAGCGTAGTGGCCGGAAAGAGCACTGAAGCTTTCTTT. V and J are TRBV9 and TRBJ1-1; D is ambiguous. The V gene lost 0 bases and the J gene lost 4 bases, with 13 bases spanning the gap. The germline gives CDR1 SGDLS, CDR2 YYNGEE. The CDR3 is 15 residues long.

In this sample, this clonotype turned up a few times. Here the CDR3 DNA reads TGTGCCTGGAGTGTACTGGGGGAATTTACCAGGAAGGACTATGGCTACACCTTC. Amino acids: CAWSVLGEFTRKDYGYTF. This chain uses TRBV30 with TRBJ1-2; the D gene is possibly TRBD1 (5 bases). Germline V CDR1 and CDR2: GTSNPN, SVGIG (reference sequence). CDR3 size: 18 residues. V gave up 0 bases and J gave up 3 bases, with 23 bases separating them.

The sample holds many counts of this clonotype. The chain is built from TRBV14 and TRBJ1-1; D call uncertain. Looked up from germline, CDR1 is SGHDN and CDR2 is FVKESK. The CDR3 is made up of 11 amino acids. V was clipped by 3 bases and J by 4 bases, with 3 bases between them. For the CDR3, the DNA is TGTGCCAGCAGCCAGGGCACTGAAGCTTTCTTT. Translation: CASSQGTEAFF.

This clonotype was detected many times. The V call is TRBV6-1, the J call TRBJ2-3; 10 nucleotides line up with TRBD1. The germline V gene encodes CDR1 MNHNS and CDR2 SASEGT. The ends lost 8 bases at V and 1 base at J; junction bases unmatched: 6. This CDR3 is 15 amino acids long. The CDR3 sequence is CASRDRGLRTDTQYF. DNA of the CDR3: TGTGCCAGCCGCGACAGGGGGCTTCGCACAGATACGCAGTATTTT.

Points on this clonotype: The CDR3 does not end in the conserved phenylalanine or tryptophan, so this is likely a read error. The V gene is TRBV10-3, the J gene TRBJ2-2, with 10 positions matching TRBD2. This CDR3 contains 16 residues. V shed 4 bases and J 6 bases; nucleotides not matched to a gene: 8. The germline CDR1 and CDR2 sequences are ENHRY and SYGVKD. CDR3 amino acids: CAISGYRLAGPGELFL. CDR3 nucleotides: TGTGCCATCAGTGGATACAGACTAGCGGGCCCCGGGGAGCTGTTTCTT.

This clonotype was seen only a few times. One end of the junction does not line up with germline, which may come from a read error. The genes are TRBV7-9 and TRBJ2-1; TRBD1 aligns across 7 bases. CDR1 and CDR2 (germline): SEHNR, FQNEAQ (reference sequence). This CDR3 is built from 15 residues. CDR3: CASSLIGGSYTEQFF. As DNA, the CDR3 is TGTGCCAGCAGCTTGATAGGGGGCAGTTACACTGAGCAGTTCTTC.

This clonotype appeared a few times. The CDR3 DNA is TGTGCCAGTACGGGGCCGGGACAGGGGACAGATACGCAGTATTTT. Protein product: CASTGPGQGTDTQYF. The chain recombines TRBV19 with TRBJ2-3; 10 bases match TRBD1. Losses at the gene ends were 7 bases for V and 3 bases for J; bases not matched to a gene: 7. This CDR3 spans 15 amino acids. Per the germline V gene, CDR1 is LNHDA and CDR2 is SQIVND (reference sequence).

There are many counts of this clonotype. The chain recombines TRBV6-5 with TRBJ1-3, with D uncertain. In germline, CDR1 is MNHEY, CDR2 SVGAGI. The CDR3 is 16 amino acids. V was clipped by 0 bases and J by 0 bases, with 9 bases between them. The CDR3 DNA follows: TGTGCCAGCAGTTACTCGGGCTTTGACTCTGGAAACACCATATATTTT. Residues: CASSYSGFDSGNTIYF.

At least ten counts were recorded for this clonotype. This chain connects TRBV12-3 or TRBV12-4 to TRBJ2-2, with D perhaps matching TRBD1 or TRBD2 (7 bases each). The CDR3 runs 15 residues. With 3 bases removed from V and 6 bases from J, the gap between germline ends came to 14 bases. The CDR3 protein is CASSLGGGGPGELFF. CDR3 DNA: TGTGCCAGCAGTTTGGGAGGGGGCGGACCCGGGGAGCTGTTTTTT.

This clonotype was seen repeatedly, ten times or more. The rearrangement links TRBV12-3 or TRBV12-4 to TRBJ2-7, with TRBD2 identical over 7 bases. The CDR3 is made up of 15 amino acids. V lost 5 bases to trimming and J lost 1 base; unmatched junction nucleotides: 8. CDR3 region: CASSLPSGGSYEQYF. CDR3 nucleotide sequence: TGTGCCAGCAGTCTTCCCTCGGGGGGATCCTACGAGCAGTACTTC.

This clonotype has just a few counts. This rearrangement joins TRBV7-2 to TRBJ2-5; D uncertain. The CDR3 is 15 residues long. Germline V gives CDR1 SGHTA, CDR2 FQGNSA. V was cut by 4 bases and J by 4 bases, with 16 bases left in between. The CDR3 DNA reads as TGTGCCAGCAGCTACCCCGGGCGAGGATCAGAGACCCAGTACTTC. Amino acid sequence: CASSYPGRGSETQYF. The entire variable domain, with the rest obtained from reference TRBV7-2 and TRBJ2-5, is as follows: GAGVSQSPSNKVTEKGKDVELRCDPISGHTALYWYRQSLGQGLEFLIYFQGNSAPDKSGLPSDRFSAERTGGSVSTLTIQRTQQEDSAVYLCASSYPGRGSETQYFGPGTRLLVL.

The DNA for the CDR3 is TGTGCCAGCTCACCCGAGCAGGGCGGGGCCGAGCAGTACTTC. Amino acids: CASSPEQGGAEQYF. The chain couples TRBV18 to TRBJ2-7; a possible D gene is TRBD2 (6 bases). Germline V lookup: CDR1 KGHSH, CDR2 LQKENI. Trimming pared 3 bases from V and 6 bases from J, leaving 15 bases between. CDR3 length: 14 residues.

The chain has TRBV11-2 and TRBJ2-3; possibly TRBD1 or TRBD2 for D (7 bases each). Germline CDR1 reads SGHAT; CDR2 reads FQNNGV. Trimming left V 0 bases short and J 6 bases short, with 13 bases between. The CDR3 totals 15 residues. The CDR3 sequence: CASSLDPRGGDTQYF. Written as DNA, the CDR3 is TGTGCCAGCAGCTTAGATCCCAGGGGGGGGGATACGCAGTATTTT.

This clonotype came up many times. This sequence joins TRBV10-2 and TRBJ2-3, with unresolved D. This CDR3 region has 11 residues. Trimming shortened V by 7 bases and J by 7 bases, and 9 bases separated the two germline ends. Germline V lookup: CDR1 WSHSY, CDR2 SAAADI. As DNA, the CDR3 is TGCGCCAGCACGTCGGCAAATACGCAGTATTTT. This sequence encodes CASTSANTQYF.

This clonotype was seen ten or more times. The chain combines TRBV12-3 or TRBV12-4 with TRBJ1-6, with D unresolved. V was pared by 5 bases and J by 12 bases, with 8 bases between. The CDR3 totals 11 residues. CDR3 protein: CASSMPGPLHF. DNA for the CDR3: TGTGCCAGCAGTATGCCGGGACCCCTCCACTTT.

This clonotype was observed many times. The genes are TRBV6-5 and TRBJ2-3; TRBD2 agrees at 11 bases. The length of the CDR3 is 16 residues. The V and J ends lost 6 bases and 4 bases, in that order; junction bases with no gene match: 9. CDR1 and CDR2 (germline): MNHEY, SVGAGI. In nucleotides, the CDR3 is TGTGCCAGCAGCCGGACCCTAGCGGGGGGCGCAGATACGCAGTATTTT. Its protein is CASSRTLAGGADTQYF.